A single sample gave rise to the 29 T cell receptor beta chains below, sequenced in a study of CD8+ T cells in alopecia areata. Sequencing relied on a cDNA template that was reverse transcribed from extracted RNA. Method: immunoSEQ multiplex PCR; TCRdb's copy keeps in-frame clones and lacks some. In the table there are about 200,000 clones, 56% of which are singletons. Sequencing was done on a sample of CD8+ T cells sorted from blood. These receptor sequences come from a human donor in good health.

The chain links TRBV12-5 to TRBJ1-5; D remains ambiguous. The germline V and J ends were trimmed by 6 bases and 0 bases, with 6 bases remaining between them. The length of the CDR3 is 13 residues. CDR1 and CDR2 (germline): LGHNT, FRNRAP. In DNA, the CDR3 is TGTGCTAGTGGGACAAATAGCAATCAGCCCCAGCATTTT. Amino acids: CASGTNSNQPQHF.

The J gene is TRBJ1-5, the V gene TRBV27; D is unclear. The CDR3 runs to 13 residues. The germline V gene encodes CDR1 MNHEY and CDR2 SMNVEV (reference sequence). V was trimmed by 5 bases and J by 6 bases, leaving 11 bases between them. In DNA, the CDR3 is TGTGCCAGCAGTCTCACGGATGGTCAGCCCCAGCATTTT. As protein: CASSLTDGQPQHF.

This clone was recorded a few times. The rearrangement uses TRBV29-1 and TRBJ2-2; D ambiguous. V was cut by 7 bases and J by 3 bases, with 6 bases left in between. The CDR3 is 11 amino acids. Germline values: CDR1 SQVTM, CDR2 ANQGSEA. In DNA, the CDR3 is TGCAGCGCCCCGGACACCGGGGAGCTGTTTTTT. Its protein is CSAPDTGELFF.

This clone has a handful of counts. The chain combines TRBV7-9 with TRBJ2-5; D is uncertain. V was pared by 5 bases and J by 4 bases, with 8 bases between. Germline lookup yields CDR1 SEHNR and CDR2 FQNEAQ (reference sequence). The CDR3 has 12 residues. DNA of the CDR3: TGTGCCAGCAGCACACCACTAGAGACCCAGTACTTC. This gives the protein CASSTPLETQYF.

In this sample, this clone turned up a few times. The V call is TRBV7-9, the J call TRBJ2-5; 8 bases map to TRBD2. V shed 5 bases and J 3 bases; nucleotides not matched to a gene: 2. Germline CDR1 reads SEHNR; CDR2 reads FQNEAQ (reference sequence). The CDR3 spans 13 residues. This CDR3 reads CASSPGLEETQYF. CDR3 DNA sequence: TGTGCCAGCAGCCCGGGACTAGAAGAGACCCAGTACTTC.

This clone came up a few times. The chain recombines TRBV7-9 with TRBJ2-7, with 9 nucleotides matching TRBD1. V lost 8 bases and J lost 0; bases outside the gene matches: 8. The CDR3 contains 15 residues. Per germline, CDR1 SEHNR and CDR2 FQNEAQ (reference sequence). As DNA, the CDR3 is TGTGCCAGCTCCGGGGACAGGGAGCGCTCCTACGAGCAGTACTTC. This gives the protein CASSGDRERSYEQYF.

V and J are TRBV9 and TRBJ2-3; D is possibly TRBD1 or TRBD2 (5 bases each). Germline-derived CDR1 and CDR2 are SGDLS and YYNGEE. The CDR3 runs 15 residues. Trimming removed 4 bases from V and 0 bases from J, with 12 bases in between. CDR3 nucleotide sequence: TGTGCCAGCAGCCCAAGAGGGGCAAGCACAGATACGCAGTATTTT. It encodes CASSPRGASTDTQYF.

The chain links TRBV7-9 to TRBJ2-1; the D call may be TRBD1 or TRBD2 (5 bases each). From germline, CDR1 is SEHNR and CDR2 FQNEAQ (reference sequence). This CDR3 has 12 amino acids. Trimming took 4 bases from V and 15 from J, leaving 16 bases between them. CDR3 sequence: CASSYPGRPAFF. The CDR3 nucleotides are TGTGCCAGCAGCTACCCGGGGCGCCCCGCGTTCTTC.

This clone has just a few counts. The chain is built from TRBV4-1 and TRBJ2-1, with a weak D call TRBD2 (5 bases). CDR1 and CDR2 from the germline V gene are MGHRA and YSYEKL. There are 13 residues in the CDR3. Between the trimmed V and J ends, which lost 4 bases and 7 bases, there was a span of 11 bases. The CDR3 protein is CASSPPLANEQFF. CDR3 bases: TGCGCCAGCAGCCCCCCCTTAGCGAATGAGCAGTTCTTC.

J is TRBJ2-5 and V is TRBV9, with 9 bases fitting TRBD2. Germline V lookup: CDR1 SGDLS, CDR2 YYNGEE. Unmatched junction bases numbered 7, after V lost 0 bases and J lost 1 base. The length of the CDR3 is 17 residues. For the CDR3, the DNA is TGTGCCAGCAGCGTAGTCGGAGCGGGGGGATTCCAAGAGACCCAGTACTTC. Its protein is CASSVVGAGGFQETQYF.

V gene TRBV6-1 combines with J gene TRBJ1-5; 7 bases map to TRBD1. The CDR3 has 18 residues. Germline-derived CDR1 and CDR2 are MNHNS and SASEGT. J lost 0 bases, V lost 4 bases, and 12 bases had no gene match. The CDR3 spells CASSADKQGIYSNQPQHF. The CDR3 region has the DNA TGTGCCAGCAGTGCAGACAAACAGGGGATCTATAGCAATCAGCCCCAGCATTTT.

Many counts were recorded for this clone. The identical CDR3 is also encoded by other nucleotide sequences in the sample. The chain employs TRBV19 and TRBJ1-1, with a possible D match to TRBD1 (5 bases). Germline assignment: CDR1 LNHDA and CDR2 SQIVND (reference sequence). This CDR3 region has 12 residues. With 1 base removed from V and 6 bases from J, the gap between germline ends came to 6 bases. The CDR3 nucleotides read TGTGCCAGTAGTATAGGGGGGGCTGAAGCTTTCTTT. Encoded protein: CASSIGGAEAFF.

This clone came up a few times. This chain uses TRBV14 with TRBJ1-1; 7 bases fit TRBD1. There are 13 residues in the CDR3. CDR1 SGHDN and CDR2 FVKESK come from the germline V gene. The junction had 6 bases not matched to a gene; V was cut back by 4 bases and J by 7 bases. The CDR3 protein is CASSPTGAGEAFF. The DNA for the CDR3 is TGTGCCAGCAGCCCCACAGGGGCGGGTGAAGCTTTCTTT.

The CDR3 loop reads CASRLSGGPNNEQFF. DNA for the CDR3: TGTGCCAGCAGACTCAGCGGGGGGCCTAACAATGAGCAGTTCTTC. The J gene is TRBJ2-1, the V gene TRBV2; 9 bases fit TRBD2. This CDR3 is built from 15 residues. V shed 6 bases and J 5 bases; nucleotides not matched to a gene: 8. CDR1 SNHLY and CDR2 FYNNEI come from the germline V gene. The full variable domain, completed using reference TRBV2 and TRBJ2-1, is EPEVTQTPSHQVTQMGQEVILRCVPISNHLYFYWYRQILGQKVEFLVSFYNNEISEKSEIFDDQFSVERPDGSNFTLKIRSTKLEDSAMYFCASRLSGGPNNEQFFGPGTRLTVL.

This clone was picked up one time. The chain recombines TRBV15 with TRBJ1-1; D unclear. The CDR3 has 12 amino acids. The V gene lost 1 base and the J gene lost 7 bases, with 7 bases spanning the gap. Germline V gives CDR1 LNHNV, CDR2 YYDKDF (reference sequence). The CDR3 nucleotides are TGTGCCACCAGCAGAGTGGGCATTGAAGCTTTCTTT. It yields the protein CATSRVGIEAFF.

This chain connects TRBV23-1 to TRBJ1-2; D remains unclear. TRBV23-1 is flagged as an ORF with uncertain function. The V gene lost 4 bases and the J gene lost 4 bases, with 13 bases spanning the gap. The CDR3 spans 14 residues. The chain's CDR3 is CASSPPPGSYGYTF. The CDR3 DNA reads TGCGCCAGCAGTCCTCCCCCGGGGTCCTATGGCTACACCTTC.

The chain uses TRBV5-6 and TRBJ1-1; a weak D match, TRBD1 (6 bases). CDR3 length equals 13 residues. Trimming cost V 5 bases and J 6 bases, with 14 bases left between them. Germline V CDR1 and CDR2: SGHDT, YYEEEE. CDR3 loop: CASSPGTTSEAFF. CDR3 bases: TGTGCCAGCAGTCCCGGGACAACTTCTGAAGCTTTCTTT.

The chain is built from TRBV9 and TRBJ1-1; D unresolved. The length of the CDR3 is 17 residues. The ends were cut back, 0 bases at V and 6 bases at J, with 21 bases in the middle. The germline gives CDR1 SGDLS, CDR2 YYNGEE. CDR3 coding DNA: TGTGCCAGCAGCGTAGGTACCCGGGCCGAGGGAGACTCTGAAGCTTTCTTT. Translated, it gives CASSVGTRAEGDSEAFF.

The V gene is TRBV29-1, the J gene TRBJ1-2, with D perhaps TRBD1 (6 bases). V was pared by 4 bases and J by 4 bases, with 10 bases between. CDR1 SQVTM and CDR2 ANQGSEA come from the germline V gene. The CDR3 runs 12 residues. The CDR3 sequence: CSVARGVYGYTF. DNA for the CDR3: TGCAGCGTTGCCAGGGGAGTCTATGGCTACACCTTC.

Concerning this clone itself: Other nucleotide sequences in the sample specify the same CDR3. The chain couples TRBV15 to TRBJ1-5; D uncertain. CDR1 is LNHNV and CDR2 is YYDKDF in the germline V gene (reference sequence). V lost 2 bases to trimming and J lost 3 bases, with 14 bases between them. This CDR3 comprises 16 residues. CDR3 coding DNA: TGTGCCACCAGCAGACGTACCCGGGCAGACAATCAGCCCCAGCATTTT. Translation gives CATSRRTRADNQPQHF.

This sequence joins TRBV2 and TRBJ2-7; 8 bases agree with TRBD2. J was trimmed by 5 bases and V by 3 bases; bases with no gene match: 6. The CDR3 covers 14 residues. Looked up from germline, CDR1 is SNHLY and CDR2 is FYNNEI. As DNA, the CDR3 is TGTGCCAGCAGTGATCAAGCGGGGGACGACGAGCAGTACTTC. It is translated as CASSDQAGDDEQYF. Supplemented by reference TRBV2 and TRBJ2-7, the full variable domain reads EPEVTQTPSHQVTQMGQEVILRCVPISNHLYFYWYRQILGQKVEFLVSFYNNEISEKSEIFDDQFSVERPDGSNFTLKIRSTKLEDSAMYFCASSDQAGDDEQYFGPGTRLTVT.

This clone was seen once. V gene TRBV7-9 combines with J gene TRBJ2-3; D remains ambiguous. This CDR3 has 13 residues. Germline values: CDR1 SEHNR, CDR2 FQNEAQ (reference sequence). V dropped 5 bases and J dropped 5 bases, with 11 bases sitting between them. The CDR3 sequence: CASSTVLGDTQYF. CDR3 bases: TGTGCCAGCAGCACCGTGCTGGGAGATACGCAGTATTTT.

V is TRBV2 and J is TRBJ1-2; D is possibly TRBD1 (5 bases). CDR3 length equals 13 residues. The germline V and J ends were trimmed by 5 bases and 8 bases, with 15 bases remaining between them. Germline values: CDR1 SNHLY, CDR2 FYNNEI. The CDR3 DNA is TGTGCCAGCAGTTGGGACGGGGTACAGGGCTACACCTTC. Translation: CASSWDGVQGYTF.

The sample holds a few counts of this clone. The CDR3 here is CASSLAGGAYYEQYF. The CDR3 DNA reads TGTGCCAGCAGCTTGGCCGGGGGCGCTTACTACGAGCAGTACTTC. This chain uses TRBV5-6 with TRBJ2-7; either TRBD1 or TRBD2 may fit D (6 bases each). V was clipped by 0 bases and J by 3 bases, with 13 bases between them. Germline V CDR1 and CDR2: SGHDT, YYEEEE. CDR3 length: 15 residues.

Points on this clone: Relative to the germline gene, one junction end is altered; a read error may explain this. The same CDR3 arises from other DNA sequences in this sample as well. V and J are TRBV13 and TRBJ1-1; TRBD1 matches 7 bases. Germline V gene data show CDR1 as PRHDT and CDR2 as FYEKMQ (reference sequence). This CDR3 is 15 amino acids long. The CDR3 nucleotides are TGTGCCAGCAGCTCTACAGGGGAGGTGTCATCTGAAGCCTTCTTT. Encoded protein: CASSSTGEVSSEAFF.

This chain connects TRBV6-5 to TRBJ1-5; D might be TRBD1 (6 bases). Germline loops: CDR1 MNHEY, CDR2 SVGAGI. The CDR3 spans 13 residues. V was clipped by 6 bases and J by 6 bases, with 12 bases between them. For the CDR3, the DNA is TGTGCCAGCAGCTTAAACAGGGCTCAGCCCCAGCATTTT. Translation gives CASSLNRAQPQHF.

Here the CDR3 DNA reads TGTGCCAGCAGTCCACCCCGGACCTACAATGAGCAGTTCTTC. This encodes CASSPPRTYNEQFF. The J gene is TRBJ2-1, the V gene TRBV7-2, with D uncertain. CDR3 length: 14 amino acids. The germline CDR1 and CDR2 sequences are SGHTA and FQGNSA. V lost 6 bases to trimming and J lost 2 bases, with 11 bases between them.

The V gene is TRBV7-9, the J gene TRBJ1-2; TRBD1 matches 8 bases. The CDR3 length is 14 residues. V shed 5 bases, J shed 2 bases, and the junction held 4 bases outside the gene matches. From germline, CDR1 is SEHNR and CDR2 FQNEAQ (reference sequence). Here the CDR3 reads CASSPAGGNYGYTF. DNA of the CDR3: TGTGCCAGCAGCCCTGCAGGGGGCAACTATGGCTACACCTTC.

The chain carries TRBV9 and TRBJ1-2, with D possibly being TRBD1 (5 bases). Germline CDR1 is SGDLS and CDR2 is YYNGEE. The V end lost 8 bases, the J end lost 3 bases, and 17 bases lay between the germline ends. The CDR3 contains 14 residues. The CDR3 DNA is TGTGCCAGTCGTGGGGGGGTCTACGACTATGGCTACACCTTC. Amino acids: CASRGGVYDYGYTF.